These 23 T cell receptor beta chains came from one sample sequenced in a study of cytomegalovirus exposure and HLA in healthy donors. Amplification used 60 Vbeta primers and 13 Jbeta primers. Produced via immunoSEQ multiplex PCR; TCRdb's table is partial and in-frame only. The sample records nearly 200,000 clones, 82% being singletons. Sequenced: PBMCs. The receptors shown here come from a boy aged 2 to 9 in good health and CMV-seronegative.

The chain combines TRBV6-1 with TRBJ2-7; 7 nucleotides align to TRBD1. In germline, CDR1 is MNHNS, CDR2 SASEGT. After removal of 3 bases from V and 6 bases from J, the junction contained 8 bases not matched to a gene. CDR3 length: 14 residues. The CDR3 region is CASSDRQGSFEQYF. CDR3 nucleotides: TGTGCCAGCAGTGACAGACAGGGAAGCTTCGAGCAGTACTTC.

The CDR3 loop is CASSRGADYGYTF. In DNA form, the CDR3 reads TGTGCCAGCAGTCGGGGAGCGGACTATGGCTACACCTTC. V and J are TRBV7-3 and TRBJ1-2; D not certain. The CDR3 runs 13 residues. Germline V CDR1 and CDR2: SGHTA, FQGTGA. Trimming left V 6 bases short and J 3 bases short, with 11 bases between.

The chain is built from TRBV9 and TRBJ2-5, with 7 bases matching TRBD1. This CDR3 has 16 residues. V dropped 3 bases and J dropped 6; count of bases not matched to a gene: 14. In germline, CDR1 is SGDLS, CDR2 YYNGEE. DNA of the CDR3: TGTGCCAGCAGCGGAGGAGAGGGACAGACCGAAAAGACCCAGTACTTC. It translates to CASSGGEGQTEKTQYF.

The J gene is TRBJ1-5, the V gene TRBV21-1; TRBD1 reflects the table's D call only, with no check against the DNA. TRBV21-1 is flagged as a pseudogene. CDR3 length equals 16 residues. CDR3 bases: TGTGCCAGCAGCCATCCGGGACAGGGGGAGGACCAGCCCCAGCATTTT. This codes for CASSHPGQGEDQPQHF.

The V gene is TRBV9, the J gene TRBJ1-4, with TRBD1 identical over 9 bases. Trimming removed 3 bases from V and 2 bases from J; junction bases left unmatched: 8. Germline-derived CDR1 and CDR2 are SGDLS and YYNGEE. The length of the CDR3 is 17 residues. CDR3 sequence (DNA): TGTGCCAGCAGCGCTAGACAGGGGGTGTATACTAATGAAAAACTGTTTTTT. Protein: CASSARQGVYTNEKLFF.

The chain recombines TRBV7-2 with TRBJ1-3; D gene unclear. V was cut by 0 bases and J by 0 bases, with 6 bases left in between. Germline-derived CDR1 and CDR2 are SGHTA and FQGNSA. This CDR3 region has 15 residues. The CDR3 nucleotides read TGTGCCAGCAGCTTAGCCTCCTACTCTGGAAACACCATATATTTT. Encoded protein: CASSLASYSGNTIYF. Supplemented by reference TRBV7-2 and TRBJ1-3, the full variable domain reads GAGVSQSPSNKVTEKGKDVELRCDPISGHTALYWYRQSLGQGLEFLIYFQGNSAPDKSGLPSDRFSAERTGGSVSTLTIQRTQQEDSAVYLCASSLASYSGNTIYFGEGSWLTVV.

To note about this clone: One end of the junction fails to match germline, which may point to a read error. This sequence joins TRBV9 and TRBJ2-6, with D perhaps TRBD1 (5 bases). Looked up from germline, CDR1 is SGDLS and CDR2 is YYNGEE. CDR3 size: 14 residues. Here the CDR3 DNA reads TGTGCCAGCAGCGCTCATTCTGGGGCCAACGGCCTGACTTTC. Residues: CASSAHSGANGLTF.

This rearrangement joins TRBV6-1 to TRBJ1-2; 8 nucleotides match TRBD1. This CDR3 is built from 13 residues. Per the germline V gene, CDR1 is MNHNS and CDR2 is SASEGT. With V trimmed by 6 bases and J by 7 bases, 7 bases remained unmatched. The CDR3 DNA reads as TGTGCCAGCAGATTGGCTCAGGGGGCTGGCTACACCTTC. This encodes CASRLAQGAGYTF.

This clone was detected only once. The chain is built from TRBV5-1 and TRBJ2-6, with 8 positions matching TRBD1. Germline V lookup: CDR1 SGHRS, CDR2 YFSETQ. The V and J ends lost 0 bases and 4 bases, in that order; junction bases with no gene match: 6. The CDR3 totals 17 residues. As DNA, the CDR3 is TGCGCCAGCAGCTTGGCCGACAGGGGTGGCGGGGCCAACGTCCTGACTTTC. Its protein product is CASSLADRGGGANVLTF.

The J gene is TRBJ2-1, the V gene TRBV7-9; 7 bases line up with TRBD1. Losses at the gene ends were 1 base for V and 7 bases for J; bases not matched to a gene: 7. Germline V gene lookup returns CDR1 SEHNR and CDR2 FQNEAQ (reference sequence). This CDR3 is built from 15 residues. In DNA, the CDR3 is TGTGCCAGCAGCTTAGGAAAGGGACAGAGGAATGAGCAGTTCTTC. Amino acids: CASSLGKGQRNEQFF.

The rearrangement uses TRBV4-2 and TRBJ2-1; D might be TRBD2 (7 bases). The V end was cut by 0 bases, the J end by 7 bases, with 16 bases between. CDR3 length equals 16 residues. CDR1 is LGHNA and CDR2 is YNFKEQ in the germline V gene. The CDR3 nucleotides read TGTGCCAGCAGCCAAGATGGGGGGGGCTCCTGGAATGAGCAGTTCTTC. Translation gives CASSQDGGGSWNEQFF.

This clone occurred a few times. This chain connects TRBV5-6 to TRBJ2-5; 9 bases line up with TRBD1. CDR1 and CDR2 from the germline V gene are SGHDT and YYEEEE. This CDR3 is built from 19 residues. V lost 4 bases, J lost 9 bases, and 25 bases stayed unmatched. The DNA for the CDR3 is TGTGCCAGCAGCCGCCTCGGTCGGGGACAGGGCCCTCTTATGTGGGCCCAGTACTTC. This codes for CASSRLGRGQGPLMWAQYF.

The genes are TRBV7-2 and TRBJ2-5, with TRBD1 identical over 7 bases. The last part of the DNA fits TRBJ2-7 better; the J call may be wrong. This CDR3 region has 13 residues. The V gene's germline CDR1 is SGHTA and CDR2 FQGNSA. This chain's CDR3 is CASSWGQSYEQYF. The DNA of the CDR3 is TGTGCCAGCAGTTGGGGACAGTCCTACGAGCAGTACTTC.

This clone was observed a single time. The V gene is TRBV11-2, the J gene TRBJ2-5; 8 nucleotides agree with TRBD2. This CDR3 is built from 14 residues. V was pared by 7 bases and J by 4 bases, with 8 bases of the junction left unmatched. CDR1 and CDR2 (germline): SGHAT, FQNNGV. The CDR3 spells CASKGLAGGETQYF. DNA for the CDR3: TGTGCCAGCAAAGGACTCGCGGGAGGAGAGACCCAGTACTTC.

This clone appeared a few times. The CDR3 DNA reads TGTGCCAGCAGCCGAAAGAACAGGGAGAGCTCTGGAAACACCATATATTTT. Translating gives CASSRKNRESSGNTIYF. The chain has TRBV4-2 and TRBJ1-3; D is perhaps TRBD1 (6 bases). CDR3 size: 17 residues. V was pared by 4 bases and J by 0 bases, with 16 bases between. From germline, CDR1 is LGHNA and CDR2 YNFKEQ.

CDR3 sequence (DNA): TGTGCCAGCAGCTCATACCTCCGGGACACGGAGACTTTTAATTCACCCCTCCACTTT. Protein: CASSSYLRDTETFNSPLHF. The gene calls are TRBV5-4 and TRBJ1-6; perhaps TRBD1 as D (6 bases). Trimming stripped 3 bases from V and 6 bases from J, with 25 bases between. The germline V gene encodes CDR1 SGHNT and CDR2 YYREEE (reference sequence). The length of the CDR3 is 19 residues. The full variable domain, its missing parts supplied by reference TRBV5-4 and TRBJ1-6, is ETGVTQSPTHLIKTRGQQVTLRCSSQSGHNTVSWYQQALGQGPQFIFQYYREEENGRGNFPPRFSGLQFPNYSSELNVNALELDDSALYLCASSSYLRDTETFNSPLHFGNGTRLTVT.

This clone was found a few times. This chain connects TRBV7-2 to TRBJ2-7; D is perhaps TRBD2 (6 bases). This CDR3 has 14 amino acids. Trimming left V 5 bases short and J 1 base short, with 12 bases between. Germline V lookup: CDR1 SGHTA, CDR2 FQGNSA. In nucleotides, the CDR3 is TGTGCCAGCAGCACCCGGGAGTTTTCCTACGAGCAGTACTTC. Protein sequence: CASSTREFSYEQYF.

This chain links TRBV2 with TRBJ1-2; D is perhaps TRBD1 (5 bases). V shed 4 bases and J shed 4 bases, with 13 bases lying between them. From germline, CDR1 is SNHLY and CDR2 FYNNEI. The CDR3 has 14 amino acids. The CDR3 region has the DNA TGTGCCAGCAGTGTATCTTGGCAGGGCTATGGCTACACCTTC. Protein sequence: CASSVSWQGYGYTF.

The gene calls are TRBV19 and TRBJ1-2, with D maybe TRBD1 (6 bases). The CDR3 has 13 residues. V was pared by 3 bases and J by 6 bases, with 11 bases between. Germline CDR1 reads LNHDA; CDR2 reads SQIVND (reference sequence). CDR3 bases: TGTGCCAGTAGTATTAGCGGGGGCGATGGCTACACCTTC. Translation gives CASSISGGDGYTF.

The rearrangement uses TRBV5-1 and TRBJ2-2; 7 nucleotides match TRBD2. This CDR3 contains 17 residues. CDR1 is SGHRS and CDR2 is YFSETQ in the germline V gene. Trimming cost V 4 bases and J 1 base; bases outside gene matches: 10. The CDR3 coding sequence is TGCGCCAGCAGCCCTCTAGTCTTAGCGGGGAACACCGGGGAGCTGTTTTTT. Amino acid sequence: CASSPLVLAGNTGELFF.

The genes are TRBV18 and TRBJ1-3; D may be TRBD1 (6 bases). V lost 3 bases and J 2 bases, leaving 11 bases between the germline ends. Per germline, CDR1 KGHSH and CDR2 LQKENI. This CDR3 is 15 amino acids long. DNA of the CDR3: TGTGCCAGCTCACCTCGGGCAGGGGCTGGAAACACCATATATTTT. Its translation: CASSPRAGAGNTIYF. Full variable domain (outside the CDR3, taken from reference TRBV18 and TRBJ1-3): NAGVMQNPRHLVRRRGQEARLRCSPMKGHSHVYWYRQLPEEGLKFMVYLQKENIIDESGMPKERFSAEFPKEGPSILRIQQVVRGDSAAYFCASSPRAGAGNTIYFGEGSWLTVV.

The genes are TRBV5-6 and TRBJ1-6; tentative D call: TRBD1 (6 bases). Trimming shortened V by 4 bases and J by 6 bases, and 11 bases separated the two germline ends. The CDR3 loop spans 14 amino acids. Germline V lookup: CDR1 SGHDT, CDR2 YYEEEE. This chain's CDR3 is CASSTGQLNSPLHF. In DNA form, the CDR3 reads TGTGCCAGCAGCACCGGACAGCTTAATTCACCCCTCCACTTT.

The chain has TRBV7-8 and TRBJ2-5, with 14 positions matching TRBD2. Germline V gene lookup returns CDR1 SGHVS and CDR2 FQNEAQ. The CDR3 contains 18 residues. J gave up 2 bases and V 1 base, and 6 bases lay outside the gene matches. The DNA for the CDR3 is TGTGCCAGCAGCTTAGGGGGACTAGCGGGGGCCACGCAAGAGACCCAGTACTTC. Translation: CASSLGGLAGATQETQYF.